This entry lists 17 T cell receptor beta chains sequenced from one sample in a study of cytomegalovirus exposure and HLA in healthy donors. PCR used 60 Vbeta primers and 13 Jbeta primers. The data were produced by immunoSEQ multiplex PCR, yet TCRdb's version contains in-frame clones alone and is incomplete. The sample has approximately 150,000 clones, roughly nine tenths seen once. Sequenced sample: PBMCs. These TCRs come from a woman aged 25 to 45 in good health and CMV-seronegative.

The V and J genes are TRBV5-4 and TRBJ2-4, with 13 positions matching TRBD2. J was trimmed by 0 bases and V by 3 bases; bases with no gene match: 6. Germline V gives CDR1 SGHNT, CDR2 YYREEE (reference sequence). The CDR3 is made up of 18 amino acids. The CDR3 loop reads CASSSGTSGMGAKNIQYF. The CDR3 DNA follows: TGTGCCAGCAGCTCCGGGACTAGCGGGATGGGAGCCAAAAACATTCAGTACTTC.

This clone was counted a few times. The chain joins TRBV11-1 to TRBJ1-2, with TRBD1 matching over 9 bases. The CDR3 totals 15 residues. Germline CDR1 and CDR2: SGHAT and FQDESV (reference sequence). The ends lost 3 bases at V and 5 bases at J; junction bases unmatched: 7. DNA for the CDR3: TGTGCCAGCAGCTTCAGTGGGGGACAGGGTTATGGCTACACCTTC. It yields the protein CASSFSGGQGYGYTF.

CDR3 coding DNA: TGTGCCAGCTCACCAGAGGGGGCCAGGGTGCAGTTCTTC. Encoded protein: CASSPEGARVQFF. The V gene is TRBV18, the J gene TRBJ2-1, with TRBD1 matching 7 bases. V shed 2 bases, J shed 12 bases, and the junction held 7 bases outside the gene matches. Germline values: CDR1 KGHSH, CDR2 LQKENI. This CDR3 is built from 13 residues.

The chain is built from TRBV5-4 and TRBJ2-5; D perhaps matches TRBD1 (5 bases). V lost 1 base to trimming and J lost 2 bases, with 15 bases between them. CDR1 is SGHNT, CDR2 YYREEE, per germline (reference sequence). The CDR3 spans 16 residues. The CDR3 DNA follows: TGTGCCAGCAGCTTGCCTACCTCAGGGTTACAAGAGACCCAGTACTTC. Translating it yields CASSLPTSGLQETQYF.

The chain joins TRBV18 to TRBJ1-2; TRBD1 is a possible D gene (6 bases). CDR1 and CDR2 from the germline V gene are KGHSH and LQKENI. The V end lost 6 bases, the J end lost 6 bases, and 17 bases lay between the germline ends. The CDR3 is 14 residues long. DNA for the CDR3: TGTGCCAGCTCGAGGGACATTCCCCCGGATGGCTACACCTTC. Its protein is CASSRDIPPDGYTF.

The J gene is TRBJ1-2, the V gene TRBV15; D is possibly TRBD1 (5 bases). V dropped 1 base and J dropped 4 bases, with 16 bases sitting between them. Germline CDR1 reads LNHNV; CDR2 reads YYDKDF (reference sequence). The CDR3 contains 16 residues. The CDR3 DNA sequence: TGTGCCACCAGCAGAGTACGACAGAGCCTTACCTATGGCTACACCTTC. The encoded protein is CATSRVRQSLTYGYTF.

The chain carries TRBV9 and TRBJ2-5, with 7 bases fitting TRBD1. V was clipped by 0 bases and J by 2 bases; unmatched bases: 1. The CDR3 length is 14 residues. Germline lookup yields CDR1 SGDLS and CDR2 YYNGEE. The CDR3 here is CASSVGGQQETQYF. CDR3 sequence (DNA): TGTGCCAGCAGCGTAGGGGGACAGCAAGAGACCCAGTACTTC.

The chain recombines TRBV5-1 with TRBJ1-1; D is undetermined. Trimming shortened V by 4 bases and J by 2 bases, and 9 bases separated the two germline ends. This CDR3 comprises 13 residues. Per germline, CDR1 SGHRS and CDR2 YFSETQ. The CDR3 loop reads CASSEQPNTEAFF. CDR3 coding DNA: TGCGCCAGCAGCGAACAGCCAAACACTGAAGCTTTCTTT.

This sequence joins TRBV30 and TRBJ1-3; unclear D gene. In germline, CDR1 is GTSNPN, CDR2 SVGIG (reference sequence). Between the trimmed V and J ends, which lost 4 bases and 4 bases, there was a span of 14 bases. The CDR3 is 14 residues long. CDR3 in amino acids: CAWNSGVNGNTIYF. The CDR3 DNA follows: TGTGCCTGGAACTCAGGTGTCAACGGAAACACCATATATTTT.

In nucleotides, the CDR3 is TGTGCCAGCAGTTTACAGGGCTTGTCTGGAAACACCATATATTTT. Translating it yields CASSLQGLSGNTIYF. The V call is TRBV28, the J call TRBJ1-3; TRBD1 might be the D (5 bases). V dropped 2 bases and J dropped 1 base, with 9 bases sitting between them. Per germline, CDR1 MDHEN and CDR2 SYDVKM. This CDR3 is built from 15 residues.

The chain uses TRBV4-3 and TRBJ1-1; TRBD1 is a possible D gene (5 bases). The CDR3 sequence is 14 residues long. Germline CDR1 reads LGHNA; CDR2 reads YSLEER. Trimming took 0 bases from V and 2 from J, leaving 7 bases between them. CDR3 in amino acids: CASSQDRGNTEAFF. CDR3 bases: TGCGCCAGCAGCCAAGATAGGGGAAACACTGAAGCTTTCTTT.

The J gene is TRBJ1-4, the V gene TRBV2, with TRBD1 identical over 7 bases. Germline V gene data show CDR1 as SNHLY and CDR2 as FYNNEI. This CDR3 is 15 amino acids long. Unmatched junction bases numbered 11, after V lost 6 bases and J lost 7 bases. The CDR3 spells CASRLLRQGGEKLFF. The CDR3 bases are TGTGCCAGCAGGTTACTAAGACAGGGAGGTGAAAAACTGTTTTTT.

The chain employs TRBV18 and TRBJ1-5; TRBD1 might be the D (5 bases). The CDR3 totals 15 residues. Looked up from germline, CDR1 is KGHSH and CDR2 is LQKENI. V was cut by 4 bases and J by 0 bases, with 10 bases left in between. CDR3 sequence reads: CASSRGLDSNQPQHF. CDR3 DNA: TGTGCCAGCTCACGGGGACTTGATAGCAATCAGCCCCAGCATTTT.

The chain carries TRBV7-9 and TRBJ1-4, with TRBD1 matching over 9 bases. Germline trimming cut 5 bases from V and 0 bases from J; bases unmatched to any gene: 7. The CDR3 has 17 amino acids. Germline V gives CDR1 SEHNR, CDR2 FQNEAQ (reference sequence). CDR3 bases: TGTGCCAGCAGCCGAGGACAGGGGCAGGCAACTAATGAAAAACTGTTTTTT. The encoded protein is CASSRGQGQATNEKLFF.

The V call is TRBV25-1, the J call TRBJ1-1, with D perhaps TRBD1 (5 bases). Germline CDR1 reads MGHDK; CDR2 reads SYGVNS. V shed 2 bases and J shed 6 bases, with 13 bases lying between them. The CDR3 sequence is 14 residues long. The chain's CDR3 is CASSEGGRQAEAFF. CDR3 sequence (DNA): TGTGCCAGCAGTGAAGGGGGGAGACAAGCTGAAGCTTTCTTT.

The chain has TRBV9 and TRBJ2-5; TRBD2 might be the D (6 bases). CDR1 is SGDLS and CDR2 is YYNGEE in the germline V gene. CDR3 size: 17 residues. Between the trimmed V and J ends, which lost 3 bases and 7 bases, there was a span of 25 bases. The CDR3 sequence: CASSGGPGLPFGWTQYF. CDR3 DNA: TGTGCCAGCAGCGGCGGACCGGGACTTCCATTTGGATGGACCCAGTACTTC.

V and J are TRBV10-1 and TRBJ2-2; 14 bases are shared with TRBD2. The V and J ends lost 6 bases and 6 bases, in that order; junction bases with no gene match: 15. The CDR3 runs to 19 residues. Per the germline V gene, CDR1 is WNHNN and CDR2 is SYGVQD (reference sequence). The CDR3 DNA is TGCGCCAGCAGCACAACGAGCGGACTAGCGGGAGGTAGTGCCGGGGAGCTGTTTTTT. This sequence encodes CASSTTSGLAGGSAGELFF.